Listed below are T cell receptor beta chains from one sample, sequenced in a study of cytomegalovirus exposure and HLA in healthy donors. Assay used: immunoSEQ multiplex PCR; TCRdb lists only in-frame clones, some missing. The table shows approximately 140,000 clones, with 65% to 85% occurring only once. The sample comprised PBMCs. These receptors originate from a man younger than 35 in good health and CMV-seronegative. Each CDR3 is given without its conserved first and last residue.

V gene	J gene	CDR3 protein
TRBV4-3	TRBJ2-5	ASSQRPVGGSETQY
TRBV19	TRBJ1-1	ASIRSPMNTEAF
TRBV27	NA	ASSLIGAEQY
TRBV13	TRBJ1-1	ASSRQGNTEAF
TRBV18	TRBJ1-2	ASSPDRGGYGYT
TRBV5-4	TRBJ2-3	ASSLDGAPDTQY
TRBV5-1	TRBJ1-1	ASSSSTDPTDENTEAF
TRBV5-1	TRBJ1-1	ASRTGVNTEAF
TRBV11-2	TRBJ2-5	ASSFIRGSETQY
TRBV10-3	TRBJ1-1	AISELPGSTEAF
TRBV7-6	TRBJ1-2	ASSPRTNYGYT
TRBV7-8	TRBJ2-1	ASSFTTSEWYNEQF
TRBV6-5	TRBJ2-1	ASSPNSYNEQF
TRBV5-4	TRBJ1-1	ASSPDRGLLNTEAF
TRBV5-1	TRBJ2-7	ASSLRTGVNEQY
TRBV2	NA	ASSELGEQY
TRBV6-1	TRBJ2-3	ASSGGTSGGADTQY
TRBV7-9	TRBJ1-2	ASSLGTTYT
TRBV5-5	TRBJ1-2	ASSLRWTSGYGYT
TRBV4-1	TRBJ2-7	ASSHSQTGREQY
TRBV5-1	TRBJ2-7	ASSDIQGADEQY
TRBV5-6	TRBJ1-2	ASTLGGTGGVGGYT
TRBV30	TRBJ2-1	AWGGSPTGHPVDQF
TRBV7-2	TRBJ1-4	ASSLGDSSNEKLF
TRBV2	TRBJ1-1	ASTGDTEAF
TRBV4-3	TRBJ2-5	ASSQDPGETQY
TRBV7-9	TRBJ2-1	ASSLTGNEQF
TRBV4-3	TRBJ1-1	ASSQGQGRTEAF
TRBV7-2	TRBJ2-3	ASRKGVTDTQY
TRBV4-2	TRBJ2-2	ASSHPGTSGGATGELF
TRBV19	TRBJ1-1	ASSGDSHTEAF
TRBV18	TRBJ1-2	ASSPSTGGGGGYT
TRBV28	TRBJ1-2	ASSFGTTWGANYGYT
TRBV5-8	TRBJ2-7	ASSFPGTGAYEQY
TRBV7-2	TRBJ1-3	ASSAGQGGNTIY
TRBV13	TRBJ2-7	ASSLGPGDEQY
TRBV5-1	TRBJ2-1	ASSATSGVLNEQF
TRBV6-1	TRBJ2-1	ASNLHRDNEQF
TRBV6-5	TRBJ2-7	ASSYSVNGDSYEQY
TRBV19	TRBJ2-2	ATPGQFAGELF